This TCR beta chain was identified during a study of Ad26.COV2.S vaccination and SARS-CoV-2 variants. Study-level background: Participants got Ad26.COV2.S intramuscularly, once or twice 56 days apart.

Findings and limits, study-wide: Post-vaccination breadth of spike-specific CD8+ and CD4+ T cell responses was reportedly substantial.

Stated treatment: about 20 received Ad26.COV2.S at low or high dose, single or two shots; five or six received placebo; per-sample allocation not given. Collection of samples fell on day 63 after the first vaccine or placebo injection. Its platform was an Ad26 vector, and its expressed antigen was Wuhan-strain SARS-CoV-2 spike. Worth noting for this clone: Its antigen is unknown.

Sequenced by immunoSEQ multiplex PCR; TCRdb stores in-frame clones only, minus some. The sample has some 480,000 clones, 70% to 90% seen once. J gave up 3 bases and V 2 bases, and 5 bases lay outside the gene matches. Germline V CDR1 and CDR2: SGHTA, FQGNSA. This CDR3 contains 15 residues. The specimen comprised peripheral blood, sampled in a trial of Ad26.COV2.S vaccine versus placebo. The source is a person aged 18-60 years who received the Ad26.COV2.S COVID-19 vaccine or a placebo. The chain is built from TRBV7-2 and TRBJ1-2; TRBD1 matches 8 bases. CDR3 in amino acids: CASSLIPRGHYGYTF. The CDR3 DNA sequence: TGTGCCAGCAGCTTAATCCCCAGGGGGCACTATGGCTACACCTTC.